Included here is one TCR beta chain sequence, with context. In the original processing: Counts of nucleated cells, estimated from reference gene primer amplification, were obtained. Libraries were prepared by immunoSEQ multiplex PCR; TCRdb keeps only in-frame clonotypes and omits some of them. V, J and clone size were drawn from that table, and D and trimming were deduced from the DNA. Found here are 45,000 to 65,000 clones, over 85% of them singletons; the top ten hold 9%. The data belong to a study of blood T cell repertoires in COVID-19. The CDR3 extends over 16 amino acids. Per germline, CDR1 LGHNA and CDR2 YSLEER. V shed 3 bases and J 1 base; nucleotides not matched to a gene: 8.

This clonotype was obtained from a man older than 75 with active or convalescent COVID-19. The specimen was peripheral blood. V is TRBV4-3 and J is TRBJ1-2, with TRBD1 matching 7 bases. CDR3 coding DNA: TGCGCCAGCAGCCATGTTACAGGGGACAGTAACTATGGCTACACCTTC. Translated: CASSHVTGDSNYGYTF.